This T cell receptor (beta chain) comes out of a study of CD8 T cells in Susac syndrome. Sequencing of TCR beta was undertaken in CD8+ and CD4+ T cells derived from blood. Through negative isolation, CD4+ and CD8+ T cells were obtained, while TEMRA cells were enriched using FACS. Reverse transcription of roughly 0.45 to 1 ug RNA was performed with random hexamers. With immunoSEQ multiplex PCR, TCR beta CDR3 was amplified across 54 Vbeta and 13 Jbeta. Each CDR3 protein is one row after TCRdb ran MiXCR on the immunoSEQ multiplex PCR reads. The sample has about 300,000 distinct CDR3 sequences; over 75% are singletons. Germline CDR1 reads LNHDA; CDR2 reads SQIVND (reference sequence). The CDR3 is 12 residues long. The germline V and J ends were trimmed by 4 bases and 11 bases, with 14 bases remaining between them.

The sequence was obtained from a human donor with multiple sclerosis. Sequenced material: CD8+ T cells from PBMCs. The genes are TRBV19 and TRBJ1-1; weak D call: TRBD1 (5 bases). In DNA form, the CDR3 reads TGTGCCAGTAGTACCGCGGGGCCGGGGGCTTTCTTT. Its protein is CASSTAGPGAFF.